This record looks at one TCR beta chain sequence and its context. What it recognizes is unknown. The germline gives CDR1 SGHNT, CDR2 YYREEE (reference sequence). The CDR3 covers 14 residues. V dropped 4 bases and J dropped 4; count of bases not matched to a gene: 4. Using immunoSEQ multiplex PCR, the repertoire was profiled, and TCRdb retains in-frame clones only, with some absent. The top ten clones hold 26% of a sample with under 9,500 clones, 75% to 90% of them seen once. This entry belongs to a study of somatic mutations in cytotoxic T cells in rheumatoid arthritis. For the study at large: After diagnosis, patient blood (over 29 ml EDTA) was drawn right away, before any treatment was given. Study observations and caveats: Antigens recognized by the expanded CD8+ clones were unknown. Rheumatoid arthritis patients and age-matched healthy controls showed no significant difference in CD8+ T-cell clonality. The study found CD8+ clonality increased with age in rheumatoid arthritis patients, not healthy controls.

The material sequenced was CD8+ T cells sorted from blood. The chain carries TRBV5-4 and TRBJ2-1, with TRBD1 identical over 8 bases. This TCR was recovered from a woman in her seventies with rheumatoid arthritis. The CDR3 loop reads CASSLRTGYNEQFF. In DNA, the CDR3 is TGTGCCAGCAGCCTTCGGACAGGGTACAATGAGCAGTTCTTC.